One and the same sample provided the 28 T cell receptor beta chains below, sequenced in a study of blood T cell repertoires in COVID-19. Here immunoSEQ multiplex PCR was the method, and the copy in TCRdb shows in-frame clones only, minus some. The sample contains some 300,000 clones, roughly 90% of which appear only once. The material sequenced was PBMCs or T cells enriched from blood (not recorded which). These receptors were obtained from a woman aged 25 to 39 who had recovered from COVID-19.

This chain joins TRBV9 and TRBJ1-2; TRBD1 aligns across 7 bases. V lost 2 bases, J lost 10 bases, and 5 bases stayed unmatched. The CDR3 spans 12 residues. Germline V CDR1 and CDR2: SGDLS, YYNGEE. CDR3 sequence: CASSVTDRPYTF. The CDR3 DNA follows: TGTGCCAGCAGCGTTACGGACAGGCCCTACACCTTC.

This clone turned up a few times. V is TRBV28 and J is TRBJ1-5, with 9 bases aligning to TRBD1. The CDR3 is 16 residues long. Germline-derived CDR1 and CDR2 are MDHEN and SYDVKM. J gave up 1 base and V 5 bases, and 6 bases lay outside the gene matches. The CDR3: CASSGQGYRSNQPQHF. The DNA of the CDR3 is TGTGCCAGCAGTGGACAGGGGTATCGGAGCAATCAGCCCCAGCATTTT.

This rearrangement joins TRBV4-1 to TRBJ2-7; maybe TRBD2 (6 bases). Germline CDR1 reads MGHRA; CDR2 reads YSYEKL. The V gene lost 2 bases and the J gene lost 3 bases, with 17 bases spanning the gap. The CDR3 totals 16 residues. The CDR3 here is CASSQSMAGNLYEQYF. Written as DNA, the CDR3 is TGCGCCAGCAGCCAATCAATGGCGGGAAATCTCTACGAGCAGTACTTC.

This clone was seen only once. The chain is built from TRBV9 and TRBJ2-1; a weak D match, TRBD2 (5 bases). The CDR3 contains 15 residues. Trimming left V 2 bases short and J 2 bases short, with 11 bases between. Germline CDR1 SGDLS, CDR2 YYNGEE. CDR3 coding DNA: TGTGCCAGCAGCGTCCTTGAGGAGGCCTACAATGAGCAGTTCTTC. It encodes CASSVLEEAYNEQFF.

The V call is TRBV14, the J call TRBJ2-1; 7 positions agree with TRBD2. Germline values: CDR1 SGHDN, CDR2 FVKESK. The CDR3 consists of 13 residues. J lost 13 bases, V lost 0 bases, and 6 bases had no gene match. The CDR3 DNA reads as TGTGCCAGCAGCCAAGAAGGTTCTAGCGGACAGTTCTTC. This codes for CASSQEGSSGQFF.

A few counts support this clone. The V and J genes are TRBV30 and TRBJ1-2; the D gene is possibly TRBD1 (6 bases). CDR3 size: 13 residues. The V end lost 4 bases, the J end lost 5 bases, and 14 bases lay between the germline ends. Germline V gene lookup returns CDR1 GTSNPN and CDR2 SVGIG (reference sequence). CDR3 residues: CAWTPTGRYGYTF. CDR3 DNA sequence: TGTGCCTGGACCCCGACAGGTCGATATGGCTACACCTTC.

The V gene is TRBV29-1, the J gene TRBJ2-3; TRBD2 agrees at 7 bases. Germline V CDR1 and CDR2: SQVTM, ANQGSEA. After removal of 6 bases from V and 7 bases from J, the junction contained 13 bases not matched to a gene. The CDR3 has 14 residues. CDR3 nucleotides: TGCAGCGTGATTCACCGGGACTACGCACATACGCAGTATTTT. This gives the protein CSVIHRDYAHTQYF.

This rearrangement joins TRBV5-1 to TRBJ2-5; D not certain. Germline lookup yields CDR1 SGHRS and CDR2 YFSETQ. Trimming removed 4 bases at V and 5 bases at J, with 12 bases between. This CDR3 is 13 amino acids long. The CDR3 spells CASSPYLGETQYF. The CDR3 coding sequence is TGCGCCAGCAGCCCATACCTCGGTGAGACCCAGTACTTC.

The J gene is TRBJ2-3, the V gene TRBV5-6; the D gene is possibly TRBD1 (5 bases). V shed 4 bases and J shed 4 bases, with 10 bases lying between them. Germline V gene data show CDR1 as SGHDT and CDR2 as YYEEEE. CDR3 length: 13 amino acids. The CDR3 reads CASSKQGSDTQYF. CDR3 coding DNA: TGTGCCAGCAGCAAGCAGGGATCAGATACGCAGTATTTT.

The CDR3 here is CASSPGGSGIYNEQFF. Written as DNA, the CDR3 is TGTGCCAGCAGCCCCGGGGGTAGCGGGATCTACAATGAGCAGTTCTTC. This chain joins TRBV5-4 and TRBJ2-1, with TRBD2 identical over 8 bases. CDR1 SGHNT and CDR2 YYREEE come from the germline V gene (reference sequence). The J segment lost 3 bases and the V segment lost 4 bases, leaving 9 bases of the junction unmatched. The CDR3 covers 16 residues.

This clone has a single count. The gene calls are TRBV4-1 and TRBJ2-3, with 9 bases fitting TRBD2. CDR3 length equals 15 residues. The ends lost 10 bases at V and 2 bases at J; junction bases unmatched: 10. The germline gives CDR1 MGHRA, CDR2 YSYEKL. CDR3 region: CATRLAALITDTQYF. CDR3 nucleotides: TGCGCCACCAGACTAGCGGCACTAATCACAGATACGCAGTATTTT.

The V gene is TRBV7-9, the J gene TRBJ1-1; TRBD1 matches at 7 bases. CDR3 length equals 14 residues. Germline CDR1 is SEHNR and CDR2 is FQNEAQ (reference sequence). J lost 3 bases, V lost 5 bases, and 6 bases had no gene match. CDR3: CASSLDGQDTEAFF. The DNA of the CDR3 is TGTGCCAGCAGCCTTGATGGACAGGACACTGAAGCTTTCTTT.

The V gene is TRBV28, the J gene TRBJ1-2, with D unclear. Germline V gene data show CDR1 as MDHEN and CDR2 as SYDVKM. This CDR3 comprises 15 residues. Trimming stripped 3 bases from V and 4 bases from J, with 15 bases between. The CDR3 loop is CASSLVRGGGYGYTF. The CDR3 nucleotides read TGTGCCAGCAGTTTGGTGCGTGGAGGCGGCTATGGCTACACCTTC.

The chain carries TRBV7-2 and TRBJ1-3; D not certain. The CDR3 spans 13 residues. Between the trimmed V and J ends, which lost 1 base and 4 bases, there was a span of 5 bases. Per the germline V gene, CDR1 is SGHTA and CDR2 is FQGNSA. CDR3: CASSLVSGNTIYF. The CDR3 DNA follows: TGTGCCAGCAGCTTAGTTTCGGGAAACACCATATATTTT.

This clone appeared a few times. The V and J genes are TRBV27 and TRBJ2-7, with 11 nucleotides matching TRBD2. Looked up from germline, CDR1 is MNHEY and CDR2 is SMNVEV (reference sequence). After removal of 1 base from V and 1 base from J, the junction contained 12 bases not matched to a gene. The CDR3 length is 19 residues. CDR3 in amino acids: CASSLFRSKGLAGSYEQYF. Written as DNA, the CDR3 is TGTGCCAGCAGTTTATTTAGGTCGAAAGGACTAGCGGGTTCCTACGAGCAGTACTTC.

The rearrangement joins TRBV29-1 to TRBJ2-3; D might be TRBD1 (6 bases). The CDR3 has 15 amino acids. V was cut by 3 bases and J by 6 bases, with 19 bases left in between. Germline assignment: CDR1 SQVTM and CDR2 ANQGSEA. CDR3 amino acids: CSVDRGHSSSDTQYF. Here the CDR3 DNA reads TGCAGCGTTGATCGGGGACACAGTTCTTCCGATACGCAGTATTTT.

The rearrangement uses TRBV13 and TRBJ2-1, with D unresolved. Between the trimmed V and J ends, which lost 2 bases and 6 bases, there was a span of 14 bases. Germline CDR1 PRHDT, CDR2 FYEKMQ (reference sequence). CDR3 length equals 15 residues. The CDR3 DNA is TGTGCCAGCAGCTTATGGGCGACCACCTCCAATGAGCAGTTCTTC. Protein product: CASSLWATTSNEQFF.

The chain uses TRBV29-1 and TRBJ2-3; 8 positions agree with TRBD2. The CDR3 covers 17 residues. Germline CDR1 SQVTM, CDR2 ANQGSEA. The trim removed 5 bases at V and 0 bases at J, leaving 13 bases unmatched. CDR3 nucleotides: TGCAGCGTTCATCTAAGCGGGGGATCCTTAAGCACAGATACGCAGTATTTT. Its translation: CSVHLSGGSLSTDTQYF.

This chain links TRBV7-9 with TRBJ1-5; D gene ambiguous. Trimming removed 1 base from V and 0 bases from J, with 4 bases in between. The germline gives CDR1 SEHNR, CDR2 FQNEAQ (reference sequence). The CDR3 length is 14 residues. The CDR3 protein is CASSLGASNQPQHF. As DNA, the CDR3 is TGTGCCAGCAGCTTAGGCGCTAGCAATCAGCCCCAGCATTTT.

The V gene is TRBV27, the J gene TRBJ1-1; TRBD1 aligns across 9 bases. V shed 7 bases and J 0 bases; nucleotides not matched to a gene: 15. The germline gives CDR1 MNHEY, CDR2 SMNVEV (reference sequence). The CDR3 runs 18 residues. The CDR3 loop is CASTKTWAQGAMNTEAFF. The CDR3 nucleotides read TGTGCCAGCACCAAAACGTGGGCACAGGGGGCTATGAACACTGAAGCTTTCTTT.

CDR3 protein: CASSRAGFNGYTF. CDR3 coding DNA: TGTGCCAGCAGCCGAGCGGGGTTCAATGGCTACACCTTC. J is TRBJ1-2 and V is TRBV7-9, with D unclear. CDR3 length: 13 residues. Trimming left V 5 bases short and J 6 bases short, with 13 bases between. Per germline, CDR1 SEHNR and CDR2 FQNEAQ (reference sequence).

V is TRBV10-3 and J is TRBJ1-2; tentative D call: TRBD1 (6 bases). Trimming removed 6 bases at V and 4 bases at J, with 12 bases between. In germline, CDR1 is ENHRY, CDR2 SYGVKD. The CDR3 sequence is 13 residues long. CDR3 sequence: CAIRTQGSYGYTF. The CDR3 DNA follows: TGTGCCATCAGAACACAGGGCAGCTATGGCTACACCTTC.

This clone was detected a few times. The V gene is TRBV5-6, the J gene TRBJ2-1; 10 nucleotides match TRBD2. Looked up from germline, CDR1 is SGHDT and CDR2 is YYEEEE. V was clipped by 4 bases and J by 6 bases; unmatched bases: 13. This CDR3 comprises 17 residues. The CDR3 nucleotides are TGTGCCAGCAGCGAAAGGGCTAGCGGGAGTTTCGGCAATGAGCAGTTCTTC. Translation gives CASSERASGSFGNEQFF.

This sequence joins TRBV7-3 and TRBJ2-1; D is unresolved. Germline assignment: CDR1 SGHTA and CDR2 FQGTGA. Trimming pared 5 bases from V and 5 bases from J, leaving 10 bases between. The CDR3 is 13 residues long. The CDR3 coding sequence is TGTGCCAGCAGCCCCCAATCCAACAATGAGCAGTTCTTC. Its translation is CASSPQSNNEQFF.

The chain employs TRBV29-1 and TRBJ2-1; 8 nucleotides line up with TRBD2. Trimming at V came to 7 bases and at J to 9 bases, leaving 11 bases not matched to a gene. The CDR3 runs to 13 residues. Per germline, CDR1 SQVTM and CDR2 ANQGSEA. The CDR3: CSAMGTSAGEQFF. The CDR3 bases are TGCAGCGCCATGGGGACTAGTGCTGGTGAGCAGTTCTTC.

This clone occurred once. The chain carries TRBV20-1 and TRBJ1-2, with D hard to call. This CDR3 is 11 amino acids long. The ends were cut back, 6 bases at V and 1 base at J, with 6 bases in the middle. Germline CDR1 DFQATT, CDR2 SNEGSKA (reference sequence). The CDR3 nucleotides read TGCAGTGCCACGAGTAACTATGGCTACACCTTC. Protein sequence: CSATSNYGYTF.

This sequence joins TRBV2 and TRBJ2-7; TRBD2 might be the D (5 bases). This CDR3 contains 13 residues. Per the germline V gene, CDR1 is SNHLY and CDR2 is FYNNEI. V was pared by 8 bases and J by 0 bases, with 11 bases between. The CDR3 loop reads CASARRGSYEQYF. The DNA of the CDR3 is TGTGCCAGCGCTAGACGGGGCTCCTACGAGCAGTACTTC.

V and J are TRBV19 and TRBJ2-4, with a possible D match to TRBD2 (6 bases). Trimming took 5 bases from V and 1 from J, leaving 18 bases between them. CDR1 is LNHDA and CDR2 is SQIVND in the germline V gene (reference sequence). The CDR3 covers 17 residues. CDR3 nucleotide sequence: TGTGCCAGTAGTCACCCGACTAGTTTGGGCGCCAAAAACATTCAGTACTTC. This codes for CASSHPTSLGAKNIQYF.